These 16 T cell receptor beta chains were sequenced from one sample in a study of early T cells in non-severe SARS-CoV-2 infection (dated by TCRdb to the early 2020s). To prepare the library, 5' RACE was applied. The sequencer listed for this sample is NextSeq 500. TCRdb trimmed public reads at Q25 via fastp, called clones via MiXCR and kept in-frame beta chains. Each CDR3 protein gets just one entry, which takes the most common genes and DNA from the rows behind it. The sample table records approximately 80,000 distinct CDR3 sequences; 10% to 12% of these occur just once. Clones ranked in the top ten supply 9.5% to 15% of the sample. Sequencing used whole blood, obtained at baseline. These receptor sequences come from an adult who was a healthcare worker with PCR-confirmed SARS-CoV-2 infection or an uninfected control (not recorded which).

CDR3 sequence (DNA): TGTGCCAGCAGCTTAGATCTCGTTGAGAACGAGCAGTACTTC. Protein product: CASSLDLVENEQYF. The V gene is TRBV7-2, the J gene TRBJ2-7; D unresolved. V lost 1 base and J 5 bases, leaving 12 bases between the germline ends. CDR1 and CDR2 (germline): SGHTA, FQGNSA. There are 14 residues in the CDR3.

V gene TRBV3-1 combines with J gene TRBJ2-5, with 8 bases aligning to TRBD1. CDR3 size: 14 residues. The V and J ends lost 4 bases and 5 bases, in that order; junction bases with no gene match: 6. CDR1 is LGHDT, CDR2 YNNKEL, per germline (reference sequence). CDR3 nucleotides: TGTGCCAGCAGCCGACCGGACAGGGAGGAGACCCAGTACTTC. It encodes CASSRPDREETQYF.

The chain links TRBV5-1 to TRBJ1-4; D ambiguous. Trimming took 0 bases from V and 4 from J, leaving 7 bases between them. The CDR3 covers 14 residues. Germline loops: CDR1 SGHRS, CDR2 YFSETQ. The CDR3 here is CASSLESVNEKLFF. The CDR3 nucleotides read TGCGCCAGCAGCTTGGAGTCAGTTAATGAAAAACTGTTTTTT.

This clonotype has a handful of counts. The genes are TRBV7-9 and TRBJ1-2; D is uncertain. The CDR3 totals 12 residues. The germline V gene encodes CDR1 SEHNR and CDR2 FQNEAQ (reference sequence). V was shortened by 0 bases and J by 8 bases, with 7 bases between the two germline ends. CDR3 in amino acids: CASSLAGEGYTF. CDR3 nucleotide sequence: TGTGCCAGCAGCTTAGCAGGCGAGGGCTACACCTTC.

This clonotype occurred a few times. The chain combines TRBV18 with TRBJ1-2; tentative D call: TRBD1 (6 bases). Germline values: CDR1 KGHSH, CDR2 LQKENI. V lost 4 bases, J lost 2 bases, and 20 bases lay in between. The CDR3 length is 17 residues. The CDR3 DNA follows: TGTGCCAGCTCACGCCTCCCCCCCAGGGGCGAGAACTATGGCTACACCTTC. Translation: CASSRLPPRGENYGYTF.

Only a few counts were recorded for this clonotype. The rearrangement links TRBV23-1 to TRBJ2-3; 8 positions match TRBD2. TRBV23-1 is noted as an ORF with a role that remains uncertain. The CDR3 length is 15 residues. V was pared by 8 bases and J by 4 bases, with 11 bases of the junction left unmatched. CDR3 in amino acids: CASADSGLVPDTQYF. DNA of the CDR3: TGCGCCAGCGCCGACTCGGGACTAGTTCCAGATACGCAGTATTTT.

This clonotype was counted between two and nine times. V usage is TRBV28 and J usage is TRBJ1-6; D is perhaps TRBD1 (5 bases). V lost 8 bases and J lost 10, with 15 bases in between. From germline, CDR1 is MDHEN and CDR2 SYDVKM. This CDR3 region has 13 residues. The CDR3 sequence is CASWREGISPLHF. For the CDR3, the DNA is TGTGCCAGCTGGAGGGAGGGGATATCACCCCTCCACTTT.

This clonotype has more than one count but fewer than ten. The V and J genes are TRBV6-2 or TRBV6-3 and TRBJ2-5; D not certain. V dropped 2 bases and J dropped 0 bases, with 7 bases sitting between them. Germline assignment: CDR1 MNHEY and CDR2 SVGEGT. The CDR3 is made up of 14 amino acids. Here the CDR3 DNA reads TGTGCCAGCAGTTACCGCCTGTACCAAGAGACCCAGTACTTC. The encoded protein is CASSYRLYQETQYF.

In its sample, this clonotype was seen many times. CDR3 nucleotide sequence: TGTGCCTGGAGGGGGGACGGACTTGAAGCTTTCTTT. Protein sequence: CAWRGDGLEAFF. The J gene is TRBJ1-1, the V gene TRBV30, with a tentative D call TRBD1 (5 bases). V gave up 3 bases and J gave up 7 bases, with 12 bases separating them. The CDR3 length is 12 residues. Germline CDR1 is GTSNPN and CDR2 is SVGIG (reference sequence).

The V call is TRBV9, the J call TRBJ2-3, with D possibly matching TRBD2 (6 bases). There are 15 residues in the CDR3. The V end was cut by 4 bases, the J end by 2 bases, with 14 bases between. Germline V gene sequence: CDR1 SGDLS, CDR2 YYNGEE. CDR3 region: CASSLLEGYTDTQYF. CDR3 in DNA: TGTGCCAGCAGCCTGTTGGAGGGGTACACAGATACGCAGTATTTT.

This clonotype appeared many times. The chain carries TRBV6-6 and TRBJ1-6; no reliable D call. CDR3 length: 18 amino acids. Trimming removed 2 bases from V and 0 bases from J, with 14 bases in between. CDR1 is MNHNY and CDR2 is SVGAGI in the germline V gene (reference sequence). CDR3 amino acids: CASSYGRLKGSYNSPLHF. Here the CDR3 DNA reads TGTGCCAGCAGTTACGGGCGATTAAAGGGCTCCTATAATTCACCCCTCCACTTT.

The chain is built from TRBV18 and TRBJ2-2; perhaps D is TRBD1 or TRBD2 (5 bases each). V was clipped by 3 bases and J by 0 bases, with 11 bases between them. Germline V lookup: CDR1 KGHSH, CDR2 LQKENI. The CDR3 covers 16 residues. The CDR3 here is CASSPSGRTNTGELFF. The CDR3, as DNA: TGTGCCAGCTCACCCTCGGGACGGACGAACACCGGGGAGCTGTTTTTT.

This clonotype occurred a few times. CDR3 sequence: CASRTDPNIQYF. The CDR3 DNA is TGTGCCAGCAGGACAGATCCGAACATTCAGTACTTC. The chain combines TRBV28 with TRBJ2-4, with D possibly being TRBD1 (5 bases). CDR1 and CDR2 from the germline V gene are MDHEN and SYDVKM. This CDR3 contains 12 residues. The V end was cut by 6 bases, the J end by 7 bases, with 10 bases between.

The V call is TRBV20-1, the J call TRBJ2-7, with 9 nucleotides matching TRBD2. The CDR3 loop spans 17 amino acids. Germline CDR1 is DFQATT and CDR2 is SNEGSKA (reference sequence). The V gene end was trimmed by 1 base and the J gene end by 2 bases; junction bases not matched to a gene: 12. DNA of the CDR3: TGCAGTGCTAGAGGGGGTAGCGGGGGCCCAGACACCTACGAGCAGTACTTC. Protein: CSARGGSGGPDTYEQYF.

The V and J genes are TRBV6-6 and TRBJ2-5; D may be TRBD1 (6 bases). The CDR3 length is 15 residues. Germline CDR1 is MNHNY and CDR2 is SVGAGI (reference sequence). The germline V and J ends were trimmed by 4 bases and 4 bases, with 16 bases remaining between them. In DNA, the CDR3 is TGTGCCAGCAGTTTTGACAGGCAATCACTAGAGACCCAGTACTTC. Encoded protein: CASSFDRQSLETQYF.

This clonotype has at least ten counts. V is TRBV11-2 and J is TRBJ2-5, with D uncertain. The CDR3 covers 13 residues. The germline CDR1 and CDR2 sequences are SGHAT and FQNNGV. Trimming left V 5 bases short and J 5 bases short, with 12 bases between. DNA of the CDR3: TGTGCCAGCAGCACCCATTTACGGGAGACCCAGTACTTC. Translation gives CASSTHLRETQYF.